Listed here is a single T cell receptor (beta chain). Its antigen is currently unknown. This sample stems from a study of OX40 agonist ivuxolimab in advanced cancers. For the study at large: Prior anti-PD-1, anti-PD-L1 or anti-CTLA-4 therapy did not bar entry, and about 40% had some.

The length of the CDR3 is 15 residues. The V segment lost 5 bases and the J segment 5 bases; nucleotides outside the gene matches: 6. CDR1 SSHAT and CDR2 FNYEAQ come from the germline V gene (reference sequence). Libraries were prepared by immunoSEQ multiplex PCR; TCRdb keeps only in-frame clonotypes and omits some of them. The data show roughly 32,000 clones, with roughly 85% seen just once and 2% to 3% held by the top ten. Study findings and constraints: At 0.1 to 3.0 mg/kg and by week 6, clonal expansion occurred in CD4+ and CD8+ blood T cells. Low levels of normalized T-cell clonal expansion also appeared in some nonresponders.

The V call is TRBV7-7, the J call TRBJ2-1; TRBD2 matches at 10 bases. This sample comprised CD4+ or CD8+ T cells sorted from blood, obtained in a trial of the OX40 agonist ivuxolimab. The source is an adult with an advanced solid tumor such as melanoma, head and neck, liver or kidney cancer. In DNA, the CDR3 is TGTGCCAGCAGCCCCAGACTAGCGGGCGACAATGAGCAGTTCTTC. Translated, it gives CASSPRLAGDNEQFF.